This T cell receptor (beta chain) was found in a study of blood T cell repertoires in COVID-19. Study-level background: Whether acute or convalescent, the COVID-19 samples came from the United States, Italy and Spain. T cells, B-cell-depleted T cells, or PBMCs provided the cDNA or gDNA that served as material.

Generated by immunoSEQ multiplex PCR, the TCRdb table keeps only in-frame clones and is missing some. The repertoire includes under 250,000 clones, about 89% of them detected once, and around 1.5% sits in the top ten. This CDR3 is built from 12 residues. Trimming took off 3 bases at V and 6 bases at J, with 6 bases between the two ends. What was sequenced was peripheral blood. This clonotype originated in a woman aged 60-75 years who had recovered from COVID-19. This chain connects TRBV12-3 or TRBV12-4 to TRBJ1-5; D unclear. This chain's CDR3 is CASSFSGQPQHF. CDR3 nucleotide sequence: TGTGCCAGCAGTTTCAGCGGTCAGCCCCAGCATTTT.